These 2 T cell receptor beta chains were all obtained from the same sample, sequenced in a study of Graves' ophthalmopathy and Graves' hyperthyroidism. Beta-chain TCR CDR3 regions were amplified from RNA transcripts. RT-PCR with HTBI primers came first, then second-round multiplex PCR. TCRdb analysed the multiplex PCR reads with MiXCR anew, one entry per CDR3 protein. The data show 300,000 or so distinct CDR3 sequences, 15% to 20% seen once. Sample: peripheral blood. These receptors all stem from an adult man with Graves' ophthalmopathy.

This clonotype was recorded many times. The chain's CDR3 is CASSSGLADSYEQYF. The CDR3 DNA reads as TGTGCCAGCAGCTCGGGACTAGCGGATTCCTACGAGCAGTACTTC. The chain recombines TRBV13 with TRBJ2-7; 11 positions agree with TRBD2. The CDR3 loop spans 15 amino acids. With V trimmed by 4 bases and J by 1 base, 3 bases remained unmatched. In germline, CDR1 is PRHDT, CDR2 FYEKMQ (reference sequence).

Within the sample, this clonotype is large (0.1 to 1%). The chain is built from TRBV11-2 and TRBJ2-7; 10 nucleotides match TRBD2. Germline V gene lookup returns CDR1 SGHAT and CDR2 FQNNGV. This CDR3 comprises 15 residues. V gave up 1 base and J gave up 5 bases; unmatched junction bases: 5. The CDR3: CASSLGLAGANEQYF. In DNA, the CDR3 is TGTGCCAGCAGCTTAGGTCTAGCGGGAGCCAACGAGCAGTACTTC.